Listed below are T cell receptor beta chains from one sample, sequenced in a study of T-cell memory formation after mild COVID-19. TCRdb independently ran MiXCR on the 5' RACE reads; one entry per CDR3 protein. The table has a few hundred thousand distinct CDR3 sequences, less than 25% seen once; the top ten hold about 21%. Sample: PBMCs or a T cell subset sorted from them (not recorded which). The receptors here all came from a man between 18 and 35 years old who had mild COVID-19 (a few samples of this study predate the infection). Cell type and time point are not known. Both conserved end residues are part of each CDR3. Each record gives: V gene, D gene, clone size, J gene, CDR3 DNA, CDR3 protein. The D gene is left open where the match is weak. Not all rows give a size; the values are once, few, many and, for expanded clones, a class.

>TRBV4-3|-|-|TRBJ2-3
TGCGCCAGCAGCCAAGCCCCTAGCTCCGATACGCAGTATTTT
CASSQAPSSDTQYF
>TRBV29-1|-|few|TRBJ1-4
TGCAGCGCAGGAGAAAATATAGGGAAACTGTTTTTT
CSAGENIGKLFF
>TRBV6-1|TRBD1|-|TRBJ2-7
TGTGCCAGCAGTCGGGACAGGGGTGTCCACGAGCAGTACTTC
CASSRDRGVHEQYF
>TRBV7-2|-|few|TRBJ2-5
TGTGCCAGCAGCTTAATGAGGCAGACCCAGTACTTC
CASSLMRQTQYF
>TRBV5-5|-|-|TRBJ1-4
TGTGCCAGCAGCTTAGCCCCCACAGAAAAACTGTTTTTT
CASSLAPTEKLFF
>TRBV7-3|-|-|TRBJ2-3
TGTGCCAGCAGCCCCAGTGTCAGTTTAGATACGCAGTATTTT
CASSPSVSLDTQYF
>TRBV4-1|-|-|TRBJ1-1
TGCGCCAGCAGCCTAAGGGATTCCAGGTGGAACACTGAAGCTTTCTTT
CASSLRDSRWNTEAFF
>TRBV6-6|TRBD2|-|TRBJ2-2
TGTGCCAGCAGTCACTTAGCGGGGAATCTTTTCGGGGAGCTGTTTTTT
CASSHLAGNLFGELFF
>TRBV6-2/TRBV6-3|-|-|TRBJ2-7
TGTGCCAGCAGCGAATATCCGTACGAGCAGTACTTC
CASSEYPYEQYF
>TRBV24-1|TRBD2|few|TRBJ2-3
TGTGCCACCAGTGATCCCGGGACTAGGGGGGATACGCAGTATTTT
CATSDPGTRGDTQYF
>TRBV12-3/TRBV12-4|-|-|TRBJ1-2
TGTGCCAGCAGTCTACGGACGGCTGACTATGGCTACACCTTC
CASSLRTADYGYTF
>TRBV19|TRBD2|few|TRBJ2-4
TGTGCCAGGGATCCCGGGACTAAAGTCAAAAACATTCAGTACTTC
CARDPGTKVKNIQYF
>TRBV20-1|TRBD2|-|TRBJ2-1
TGCAGTGCGATTCCGGGACTAGCGAGTATCAATGAGCAGTTCTTC
CSAIPGLASINEQFF
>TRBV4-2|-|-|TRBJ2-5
TGTGCCAGCAGCCAGACCAATGGAGACCAGTACTTC
CASSQTNGDQYF
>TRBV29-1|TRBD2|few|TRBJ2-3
TGCAGCGTCCTTAGCGGGGCCACAGATACGCAGTATTTT
CSVLSGATDTQYF
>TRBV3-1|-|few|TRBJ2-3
TGTGCCAGCAGCCCTCGGGGGAACGGACTCTTCACAGATACGCAGTATTTT
CASSPRGNGLFTDTQYF
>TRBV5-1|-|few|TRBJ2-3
TGCGCCAGCAGCACAGACATATCTACCACAGATACGCAGTATTTT
CASSTDISTTDTQYF
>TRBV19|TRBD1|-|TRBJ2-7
TGTGCCAGTACCAGGACAGGGAGCTACGAGCAGTACTTC
CASTRTGSYEQYF
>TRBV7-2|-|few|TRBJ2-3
TGTGCCAGCAGCGTCGGGTCCCCAACCTTAGGTACGCAGTATTTT
CASSVGSPTLGTQYF
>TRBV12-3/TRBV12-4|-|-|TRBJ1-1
TGTGCCAGCAGTTCCTGGGGGGTGAAAGGGGGAGCTTTCTTT
CASSSWGVKGGAFF
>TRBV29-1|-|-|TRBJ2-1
TGCAGCGCGACGGCAGGGTTCGTTGGTGAGCAGTTCTTC
CSATAGFVGEQFF
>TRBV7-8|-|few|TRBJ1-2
TGTGCCAGCAGGACATCGGTGGACAACCGTAGAGAGGGCTACACCTTC
CASRTSVDNRREGYTF
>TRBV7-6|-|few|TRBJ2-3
TGTGCCAGCCGTGGGGGCAGGGGCCTTTCTAGCACAGATACGCAGTATTTT
CASRGGRGLSSTDTQYF
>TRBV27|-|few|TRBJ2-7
TGTGCCAGCAGCCCCAGAAAGGGTTACGAGCAGTACTTC
CASSPRKGYEQYF
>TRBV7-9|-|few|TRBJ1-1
TGTGCCAGCAGCATGGACAGAGAGAACACTGAAGCTTTCTTT
CASSMDRENTEAFF
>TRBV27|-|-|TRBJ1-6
TGTGCCAGCAGTTCGACACAGGGAATAAAGTCACCCCTCCACTTT
CASSSTQGIKSPLHF
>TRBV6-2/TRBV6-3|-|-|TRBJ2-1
TGTGCCAGCAGTTCCTCGGGGCATGAGCAGTTCTTC
CASSSSGHEQFF
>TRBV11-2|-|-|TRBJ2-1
TGTGCCAGCAGCCTGGACGTGAGGAATGAGCAGTTCTTC
CASSLDVRNEQFF
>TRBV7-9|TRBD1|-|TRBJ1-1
TGTGCCAGCAGCTCCCAAGGGGGCGTGAACACTGAAGCTTTCTTT
CASSSQGGVNTEAFF
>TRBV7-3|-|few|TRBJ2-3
TGTGCCAGCAGCTCCCCCAGGGGCGGGGGCTTTCAAGATACGCAGTATTTT
CASSSPRGGGFQDTQYF